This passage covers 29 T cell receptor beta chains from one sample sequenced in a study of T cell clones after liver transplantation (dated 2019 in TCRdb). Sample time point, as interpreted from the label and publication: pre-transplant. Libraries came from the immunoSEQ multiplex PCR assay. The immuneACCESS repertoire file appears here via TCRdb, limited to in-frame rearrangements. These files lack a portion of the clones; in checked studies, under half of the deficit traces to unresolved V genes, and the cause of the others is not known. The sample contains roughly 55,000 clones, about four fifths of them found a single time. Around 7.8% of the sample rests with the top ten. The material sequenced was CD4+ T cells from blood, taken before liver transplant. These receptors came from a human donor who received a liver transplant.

The CDR3 sequence: CAIGNTGELFF. CDR3 nucleotides: TGTGCCATCGGGAACACCGGGGAGCTGTTTTTT. The rearrangement joins TRBV10-3 to TRBJ2-2; D is uncertain. The CDR3 is 11 residues long. Germline V gene lookup returns CDR1 ENHRY and CDR2 SYGVKD. Trimming took 8 bases from V and 1 from J, leaving 2 bases between them.

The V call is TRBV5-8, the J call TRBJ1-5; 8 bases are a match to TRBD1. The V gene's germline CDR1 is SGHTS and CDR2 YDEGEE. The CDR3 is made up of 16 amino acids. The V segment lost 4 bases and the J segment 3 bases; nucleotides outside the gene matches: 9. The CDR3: CASSPTRTGYNQPQHF. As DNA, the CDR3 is TGTGCCAGCAGCCCCACGAGGACAGGGTACAATCAGCCCCAGCATTTT.

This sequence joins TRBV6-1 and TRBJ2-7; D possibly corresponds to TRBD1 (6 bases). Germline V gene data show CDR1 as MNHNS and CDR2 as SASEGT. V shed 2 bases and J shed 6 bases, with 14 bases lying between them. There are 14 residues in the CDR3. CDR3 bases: TGTGCCAGCAGTGAACAGGACAGCCACATCGAGCAGTACTTC. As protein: CASSEQDSHIEQYF.

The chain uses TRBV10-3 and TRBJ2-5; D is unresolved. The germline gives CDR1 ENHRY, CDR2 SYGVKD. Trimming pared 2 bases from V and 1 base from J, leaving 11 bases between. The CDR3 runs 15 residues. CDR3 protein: CAISERKESQETQYF. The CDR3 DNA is TGTGCCATCAGTGAGCGGAAAGAATCCCAAGAGACCCAGTACTTC.

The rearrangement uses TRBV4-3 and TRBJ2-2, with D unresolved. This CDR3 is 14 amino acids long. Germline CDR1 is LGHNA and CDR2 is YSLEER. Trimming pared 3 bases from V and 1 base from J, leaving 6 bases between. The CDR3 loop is CASSQRQNTGELFF. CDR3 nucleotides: TGCGCCAGCAGCCAGAGACAGAACACCGGGGAGCTGTTTTTT.

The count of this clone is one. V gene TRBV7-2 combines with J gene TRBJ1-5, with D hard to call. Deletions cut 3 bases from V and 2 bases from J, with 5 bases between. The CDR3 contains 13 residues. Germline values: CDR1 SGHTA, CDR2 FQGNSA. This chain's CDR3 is CASSFGGNQPQHF. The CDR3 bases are TGTGCCAGCAGCTTTGGGGGCAATCAGCCCCAGCATTTT.

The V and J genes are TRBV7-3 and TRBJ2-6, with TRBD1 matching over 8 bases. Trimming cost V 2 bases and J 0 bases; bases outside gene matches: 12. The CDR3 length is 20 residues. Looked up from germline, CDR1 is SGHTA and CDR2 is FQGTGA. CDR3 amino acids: CASSLRGLGQGPSGANVLTF. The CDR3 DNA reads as TGTGCCAGCAGCTTACGAGGTCTAGGACAGGGACCCTCTGGGGCCAACGTCCTGACTTTC.

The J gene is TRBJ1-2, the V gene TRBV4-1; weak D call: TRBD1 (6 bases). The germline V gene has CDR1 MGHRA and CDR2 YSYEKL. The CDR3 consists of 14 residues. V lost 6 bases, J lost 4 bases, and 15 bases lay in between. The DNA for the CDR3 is TGCGCCAGCAGTACAAATAGGGGGGTCTATGGCTACACCTTC. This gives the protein CASSTNRGVYGYTF.

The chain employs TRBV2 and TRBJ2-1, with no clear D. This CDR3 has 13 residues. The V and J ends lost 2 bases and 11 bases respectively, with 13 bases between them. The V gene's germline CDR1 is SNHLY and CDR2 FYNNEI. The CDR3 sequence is CASSETDRTKQFF. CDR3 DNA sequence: TGTGCCAGCAGTGAAACCGACCGGACGAAGCAGTTCTTC.

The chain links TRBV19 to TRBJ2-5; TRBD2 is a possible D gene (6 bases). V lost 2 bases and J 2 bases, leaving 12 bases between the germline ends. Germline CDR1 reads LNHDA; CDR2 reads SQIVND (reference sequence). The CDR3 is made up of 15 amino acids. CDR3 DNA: TGTGCCAGTAGTATACACCTAGCGAAGCAAGAGACCCAGTACTTC. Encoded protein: CASSIHLAKQETQYF.

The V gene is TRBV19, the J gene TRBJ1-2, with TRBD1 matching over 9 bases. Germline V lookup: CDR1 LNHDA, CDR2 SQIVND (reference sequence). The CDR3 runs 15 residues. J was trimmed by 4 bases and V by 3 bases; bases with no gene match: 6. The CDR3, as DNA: TGTGCCAGTAGTATGGCCGGACAGGGGCTCTATGGCTACACCTTC. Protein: CASSMAGQGLYGYTF.

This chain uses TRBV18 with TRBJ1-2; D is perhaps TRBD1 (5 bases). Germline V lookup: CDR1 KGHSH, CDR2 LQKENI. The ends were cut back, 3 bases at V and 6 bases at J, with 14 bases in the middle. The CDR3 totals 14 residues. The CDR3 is CASSPGTVRDGYTF. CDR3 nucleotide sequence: TGTGCCAGCTCACCCGGAACGGTCAGGGATGGCTACACCTTC.

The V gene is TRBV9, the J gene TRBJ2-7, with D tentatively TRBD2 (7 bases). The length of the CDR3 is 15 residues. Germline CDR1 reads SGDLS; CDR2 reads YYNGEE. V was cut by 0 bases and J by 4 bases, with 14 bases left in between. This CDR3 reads CASSVGRGGRYEQYF. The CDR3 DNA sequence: TGTGCCAGCAGCGTAGGGAGGGGGGGCCGGTACGAGCAGTACTTC.

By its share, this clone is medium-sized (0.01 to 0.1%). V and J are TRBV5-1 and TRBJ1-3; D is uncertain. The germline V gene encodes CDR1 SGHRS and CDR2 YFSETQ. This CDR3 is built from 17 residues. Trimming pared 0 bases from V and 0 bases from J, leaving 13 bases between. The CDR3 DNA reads TGCGCCAGCAGCTTGGCCCAGACCGGGCTCTCTGGAAACACCATATATTTT. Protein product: CASSLAQTGLSGNTIYF.

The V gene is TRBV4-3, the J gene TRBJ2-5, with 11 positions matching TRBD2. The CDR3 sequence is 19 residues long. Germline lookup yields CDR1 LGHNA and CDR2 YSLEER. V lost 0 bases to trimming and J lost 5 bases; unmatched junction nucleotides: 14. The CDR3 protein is CASSQDVAGASGGRETQYF. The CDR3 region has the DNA TGCGCCAGCAGCCAAGATGTAGCGGGCGCTAGCGGGGGGCGGGAGACCCAGTACTTC.

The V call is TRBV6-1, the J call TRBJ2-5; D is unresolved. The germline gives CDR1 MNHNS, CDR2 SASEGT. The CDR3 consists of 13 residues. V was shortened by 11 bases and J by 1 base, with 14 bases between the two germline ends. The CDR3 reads CAGSGGFQETQYF. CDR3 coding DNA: TGTGCCGGAAGTGGTGGGTTCCAAGAGACCCAGTACTTC.

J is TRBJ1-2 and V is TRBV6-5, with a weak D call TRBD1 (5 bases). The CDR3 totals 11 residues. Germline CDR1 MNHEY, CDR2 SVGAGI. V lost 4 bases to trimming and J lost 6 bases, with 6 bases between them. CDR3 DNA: TGTGCCAGCAGTTTGGGGGATGGCTACACCTTC. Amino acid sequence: CASSLGDGYTF.

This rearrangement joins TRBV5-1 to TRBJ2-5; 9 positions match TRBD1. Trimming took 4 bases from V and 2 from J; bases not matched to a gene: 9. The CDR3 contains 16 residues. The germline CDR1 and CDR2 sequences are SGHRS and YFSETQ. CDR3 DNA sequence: TGCGCCAGCAGCACCCAACAGGGGGCTGGTCAAGAGACCCAGTACTTC. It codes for CASSTQQGAGQETQYF.

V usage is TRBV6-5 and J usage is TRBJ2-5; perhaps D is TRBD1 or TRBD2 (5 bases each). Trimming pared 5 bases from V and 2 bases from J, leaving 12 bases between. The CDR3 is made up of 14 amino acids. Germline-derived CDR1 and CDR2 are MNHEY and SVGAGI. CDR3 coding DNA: TGTGCCAGCAGTGGGGACCAGCGGCAAGAGACCCAGTACTTC. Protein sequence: CASSGDQRQETQYF.

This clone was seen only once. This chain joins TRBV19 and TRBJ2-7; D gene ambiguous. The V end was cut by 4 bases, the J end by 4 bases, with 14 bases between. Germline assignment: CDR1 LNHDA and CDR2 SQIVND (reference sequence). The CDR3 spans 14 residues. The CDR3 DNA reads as TGTGCCAGTAGTAAGAATGCCGAGGCGTACGAGCAGTACTTC. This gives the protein CASSKNAEAYEQYF.

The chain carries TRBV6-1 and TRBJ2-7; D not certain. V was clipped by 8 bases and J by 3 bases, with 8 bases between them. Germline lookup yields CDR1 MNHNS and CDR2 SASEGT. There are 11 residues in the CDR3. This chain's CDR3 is CASGWSYEQYF. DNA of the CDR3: TGTGCCAGCGGCTGGAGCTACGAGCAGTACTTC.

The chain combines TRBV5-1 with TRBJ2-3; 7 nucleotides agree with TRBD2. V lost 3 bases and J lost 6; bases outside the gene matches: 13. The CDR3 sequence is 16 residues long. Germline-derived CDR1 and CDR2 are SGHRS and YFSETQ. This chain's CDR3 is CASSWTRTGGEDTQYF. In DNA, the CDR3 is TGCGCCAGCAGCTGGACTAGGACGGGTGGGGAGGATACGCAGTATTTT.

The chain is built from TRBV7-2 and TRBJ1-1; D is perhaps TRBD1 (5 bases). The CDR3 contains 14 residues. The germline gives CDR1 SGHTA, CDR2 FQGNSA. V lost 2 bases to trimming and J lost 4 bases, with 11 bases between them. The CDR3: CASSLQRGGTEAFF. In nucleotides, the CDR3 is TGTGCCAGCAGCTTACAGCGGGGGGGCACTGAAGCTTTCTTT.

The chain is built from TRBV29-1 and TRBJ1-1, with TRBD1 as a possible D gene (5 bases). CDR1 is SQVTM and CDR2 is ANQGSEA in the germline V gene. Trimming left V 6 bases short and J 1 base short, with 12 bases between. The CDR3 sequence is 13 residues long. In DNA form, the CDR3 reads TGCAGCGTGGTGGGGGTTCCGAACACTGAAGCTTTCTTT. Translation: CSVVGVPNTEAFF.

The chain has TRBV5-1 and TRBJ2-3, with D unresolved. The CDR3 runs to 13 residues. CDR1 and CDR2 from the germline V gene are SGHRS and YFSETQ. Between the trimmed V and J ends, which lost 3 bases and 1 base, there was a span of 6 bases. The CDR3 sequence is CASSYQGTDTQYF. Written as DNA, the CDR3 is TGCGCCAGCAGCTACCAGGGCACAGATACGCAGTATTTT.

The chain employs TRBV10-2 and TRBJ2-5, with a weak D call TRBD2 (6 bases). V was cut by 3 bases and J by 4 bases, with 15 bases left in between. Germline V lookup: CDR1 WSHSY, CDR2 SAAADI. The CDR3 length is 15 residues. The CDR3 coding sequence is TGCGCCAGCAGTGAAAGGGGAGGAGGGCCAGAGACCCAGTACTTC. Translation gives CASSERGGGPETQYF.

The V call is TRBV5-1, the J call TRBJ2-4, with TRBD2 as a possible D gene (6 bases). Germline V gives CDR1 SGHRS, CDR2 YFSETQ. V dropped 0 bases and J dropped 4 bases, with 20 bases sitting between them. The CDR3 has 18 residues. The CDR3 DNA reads TGCGCCAGCAGCTTGGACCGGAAAGCCGGGAGAGCAAAAAACATTCAGTACTTC. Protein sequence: CASSLDRKAGRAKNIQYF.

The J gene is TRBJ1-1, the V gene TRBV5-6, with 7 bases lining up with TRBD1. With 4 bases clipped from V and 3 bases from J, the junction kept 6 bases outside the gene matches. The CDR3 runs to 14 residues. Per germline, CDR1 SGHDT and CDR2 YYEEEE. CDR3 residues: CASSIQGLYTEAFF. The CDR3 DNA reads TGTGCCAGCAGCATACAGGGGCTCTACACTGAAGCTTTCTTT.

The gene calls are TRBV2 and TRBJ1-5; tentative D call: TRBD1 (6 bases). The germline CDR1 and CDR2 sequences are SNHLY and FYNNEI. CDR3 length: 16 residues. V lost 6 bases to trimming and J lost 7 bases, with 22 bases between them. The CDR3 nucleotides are TGTGCCAGCAGCTTAGGCGGCAGGGGAGGAGGACAGCCCCAGCATTTT. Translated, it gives CASSLGGRGGGQPQHF.